The 10 T cell receptor beta chains below all came from one sample that was sequenced in a study of radiotherapy plus CTLA-4 blockade in lung cancer. Sequenced by immunoSEQ multiplex PCR; TCRdb stores in-frame clones only, minus some. Counted here are around 72,000 clones, around 80% occurring once; the ten biggest clones make up under 9%. This material consisted of peripheral blood, taken from a patient treated with radiotherapy plus ipilimumab. Receptors originate from a human donor with non-small cell lung cancer who had a complete response to radiotherapy plus ipilimumab.

A remark on this clone: Other DNA sequences in the same sample also yield this CDR3. The J gene is TRBJ2-7, the V gene TRBV7-2; D is possibly TRBD1 (7 bases). V lost 5 bases and J 7 bases, leaving 15 bases between the germline ends. Germline loops: CDR1 SGHTA, CDR2 FQGNSA. The CDR3 extends over 13 amino acids. CDR3 in amino acids: CASSQGGDSEQYV. The CDR3 coding sequence is TGTGCCAGCAGCCAAGGAGGGGACAGTGAGCAGTACGTC.

As regards this clone: The junction shows a germline mismatch at one end, possibly a read error. The V and J genes are TRBV20-1 and TRBJ1-2, with TRBD1 matching over 10 bases. CDR1 and CDR2 from the germline V gene are DFQATT and SNEGSKA (reference sequence). The CDR3 contains 11 residues. CDR3 loop: CSASPGQGVLF. In DNA, the CDR3 is TGCAGTGCTTCCCCCGGACAGGGGGTGCTCTTC.

This chain uses TRBV7-1 with TRBJ2-6, with D maybe TRBD1 (6 bases). TRBV7-1 is designated an ORF whose function remains uncertain. The V gene lost 5 bases and the J gene lost 5 bases, with 25 bases spanning the gap. This CDR3 contains 19 residues. The CDR3 DNA follows: TGTGCCAGCAGCCAAATTGGTCACGAGGGACAAAGTCGGGCCAACGTCCTGACTTTC. Its translation is CASSQIGHEGQSRANVLTF.

This chain joins TRBV5-1 and TRBJ1-1, with unresolved D. Trimming cost V 5 bases and J 6 bases, with 17 bases left between them. The CDR3 contains 14 residues. Germline V CDR1 and CDR2: SGHRS, YFSETQ. The CDR3 nucleotides read TGCGCCAGCAGTCCCGGAGGGCGTTCGGCTGAAGCTTTCTTT. Translation: CASSPGGRSAEAFF.

This clone was seen only a few times. CDR3 DNA: TGCGCCAGCTTCGACAGGGGAGCGAACACCGGGGAGCTGTTTTTT. Translation gives CASFDRGANTGELFF. The chain employs TRBV23-1 and TRBJ2-2; TRBD1 agrees at 8 bases. TRBV23-1 carries the ORF label, with uncertain function. The CDR3 runs to 15 residues. The V and J ends lost 8 bases and 0 bases, in that order; junction bases with no gene match: 5.

The genes are TRBV19 and TRBJ2-5, with 7 positions matching TRBD2. The CDR3 sequence is 14 residues long. V gave up 5 bases and J gave up 2 bases; unmatched junction bases: 5. Germline V CDR1 and CDR2: LNHDA, SQIVND (reference sequence). The CDR3 DNA is TGTGCCAGTAGTTTAACTAGCGTACAAGAGACCCAGTACTTC. Amino acid sequence: CASSLTSVQETQYF.

This rearrangement joins TRBV5-6 to TRBJ2-3; 11 positions match TRBD1. Germline V gene sequence: CDR1 SGHDT, CDR2 YYEEEE. The CDR3 loop spans 18 amino acids. Unmatched junction bases numbered 12, after V lost 3 bases and J lost 3 bases. The DNA of the CDR3 is TGTGCCAGCAGCTCTTGGACAGGGGGCGAAGTGAGGACAGATACGCAGTATTTT. It is translated as CASSSWTGGEVRTDTQYF.

The chain recombines TRBV10-2 with TRBJ1-2, with 7 bases that match TRBD1. The CDR3 is 12 amino acids. Germline assignment: CDR1 WSHSY and CDR2 SAAADI. Trimming at V came to 6 bases and at J to 6 bases, leaving 4 bases not matched to a gene. The CDR3: CASSQGEDGYTF. As DNA, the CDR3 is TGCGCCAGCAGCCAGGGGGAGGATGGCTACACCTTC.

The chain has TRBV11-2 and TRBJ1-5, with 9 bases aligning to TRBD1. The CDR3 sequence is 15 residues long. In germline, CDR1 is SGHAT, CDR2 FQNNGV. Losses at the gene ends were 5 bases for V and 2 bases for J; bases not matched to a gene: 4. The CDR3 loop reads CASSPGQGGNQPQHF. DNA of the CDR3: TGTGCCAGCAGCCCGGGACAGGGTGGCAATCAGCCCCAGCATTTT.

CDR3 in DNA: TGTGCCAGCAGTAGGGGGGCAACAGTAGGCAAGAAAGCTTTCTTT. Residues: CASSRGATVGKKAFF. This sequence joins TRBV6-1 and TRBJ1-1; TRBD1 might be the D (6 bases). The V end lost 5 bases, the J end lost 9 bases, and 22 bases lay between the germline ends. In germline, CDR1 is MNHNS, CDR2 SASEGT. The CDR3 sequence is 15 residues long.